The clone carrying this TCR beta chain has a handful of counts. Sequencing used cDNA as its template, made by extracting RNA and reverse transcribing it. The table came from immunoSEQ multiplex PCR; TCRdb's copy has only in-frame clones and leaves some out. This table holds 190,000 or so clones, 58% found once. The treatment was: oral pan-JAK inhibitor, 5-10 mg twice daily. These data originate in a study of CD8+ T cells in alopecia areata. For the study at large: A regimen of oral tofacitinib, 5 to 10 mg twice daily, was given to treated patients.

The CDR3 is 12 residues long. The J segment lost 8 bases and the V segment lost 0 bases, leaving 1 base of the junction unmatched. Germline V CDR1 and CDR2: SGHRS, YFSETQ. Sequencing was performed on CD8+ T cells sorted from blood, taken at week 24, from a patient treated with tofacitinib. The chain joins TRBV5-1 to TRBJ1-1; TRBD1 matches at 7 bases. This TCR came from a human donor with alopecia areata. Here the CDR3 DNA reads TGCGCCAGCAGCTTGGAAGGGGGCGAAGCTTTCTTT. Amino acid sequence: CASSLEGGEAFF. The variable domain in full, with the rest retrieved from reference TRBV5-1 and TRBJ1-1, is KAGVTQTPRYLIKTRGQQVTLSCSPISGHRSVSWYQQTPGQGLQFLFEYFSETQRNKGNFPGRFSGRQFSNSRSEMNVSTLELGDSALYLCASSLEGGEAFFGQGTRLTVV.